This TCR beta chain was profiled in a study of blood T cell repertoires in COVID-19. Background on the study: Acute and convalescent COVID-19 samples came from the United States, Italy and Spain.

Sequencing was performed with immunoSEQ multiplex PCR; in TCRdb, only in-frame clones are kept and a portion is missing. This table holds about 71,000 clones, 75% to 85% found once. Germline CDR1 is SEHNR and CDR2 is FQNEAQ (reference sequence). The CDR3 sequence is 14 residues long. V shed 4 bases, J shed 1 base, and the junction held 3 bases outside the gene matches. The V call is TRBV7-9, the J call TRBJ2-7, with 8 nucleotides matching TRBD1. This receptor was obtained from a man younger than 45 with COVID-19, enrolled during active disease. The sequenced sample consisted of peripheral blood. In DNA, the CDR3 is TGTGCCAGCAGCTCCGGGACAGGATCCTACGAGCAGTACTTC. Translation gives CASSSGTGSYEQYF.